This T cell receptor beta chain was recovered during a study of blood T cell repertoires in COVID-19. This CDR3 has 15 amino acids. Germline V CDR1 and CDR2: MDHEN, SYDVKM. Trimming took 7 bases from V and 1 from J, leaving 17 bases between them. Profiled with immunoSEQ multiplex PCR; TCRdb holds only in-frame clones, not every one. The repertoire holds around 140,000 clones, with 87% as singletons. This clonotype was sampled from an elderly man with acute or convalescent COVID-19. Sequenced sample: peripheral blood. V is TRBV28 and J is TRBJ2-7; a weak D match, TRBD2 (7 bases). The CDR3 DNA is TGTGCCAGCACTAGCGGAGGGGGAGGATCCTACGAGCAGTACTTC. Protein product: CASTSGGGGSYEQYF.